This TCR beta chain was sequenced for a study of Ad26.COV2.S vaccination and SARS-CoV-2 variants. Treatment in this sample: around 19 received Ad26.COV2.S at low or high dose, single or two shots; about five received placebo; per-sample allocation not given. The study sampled participants on day 63 after the first vaccine or placebo injection. The germline CDR1 and CDR2 sequences are KGHDR and SFDVKD. V gave up 7 bases and J gave up 3 bases, with 12 bases separating them. CDR3 length equals 14 residues. The assay was immunoSEQ multiplex PCR, and TCRdb's table has in-frame clones only and misses some. Of about 440,000 clones in the sample, about 90% were seen once.

The sequence was collected from a person between 18 and 65 years old who received the Ad26.COV2.S COVID-19 vaccine or a placebo. The input for sequencing was peripheral blood, taken in a trial of Ad26.COV2.S vaccine versus placebo. This chain uses TRBV24-1 with TRBJ1-5; D is perhaps TRBD1 (5 bases). The CDR3 nucleotides read TGTGCCACCAGCCAAGACAGTCCCAATCAGCCCCAGCATTTT. It codes for CATSQDSPNQPQHF.